This is a list of T cell receptor beta chains from one sample in a study of CD8+ T cells in alopecia areata. Assay used: immunoSEQ multiplex PCR; TCRdb lists only in-frame clones, some missing. This table has fewer than 200,000 clones, around 60% appearing once. Sequencing used CD8+ T cells sorted from blood, obtained at week 24, from a patient treated with tofacitinib. Receptors were obtained from a human donor with alopecia areata. The CDR3 runs from the conserved cysteine through the conserved F or W. The order of the fields is J gene, D gene, V gene, clone size, CDR3 length, CDR3 protein, CDR3 DNA. D genes are given only for firm matches. Some rows mark clone size as missing; the rest say once, few, many or name a class of expanded clone.

>TRBJ1-1|-|TRBV7-8|-|11
CASSSLPEAFF
TGTGCCAGCAGCTCTCTCCCTGAAGCTTTCTTT
>TRBJ2-1|TRBD2|TRBV4-1|-|16
CASSQEQRGAYNEQFF
TGCGCCAGCAGCCAAGAGCAGCGGGGGGCCTACAATGAGCAGTTCTTC
>TRBJ2-7|-|TRBV10-3|few|10
CARVSYEQYF
TGTGCCAGGGTATCCTACGAGCAGTACTTC
>TRBJ1-2|-|TRBV5-1|once|14
CASSYPQGNYGYTF
TGCGCCAGCAGCTACCCACAAGGCAACTATGGCTACACCTTC
>TRBJ2-5|-|TRBV5-1|few|13
CASSLAYQETQYF
TGCGCCAGCAGCTTGGCCTACCAAGAGACCCAGTACTTC
>TRBJ2-5|-|TRBV6-1|few|16
CASSEGSGAAEETQYF
TGTGCCAGCAGTGAAGGCTCGGGGGCTGCGGAAGAGACCCAGTACTTC
>TRBJ2-3|TRBD1|TRBV9|once|15
CASSVEDREIDTQYF
TGTGCCAGCAGCGTTGAGGACAGGGAGATAGATACGCAGTATTTT
>TRBJ1-1|-|TRBV28|few|14
CASSFGPSGTEAFF
TGTGCCAGCAGTTTTGGCCCGAGTGGCACTGAAGCTTTCTTT
>TRBJ1-4|-|TRBV27|few|17
CASSWGLGSATNEKLFF
TGTGCCAGCAGTTGGGGGTTAGGAAGTGCAACTAATGAAAAACTGTTTTTT
>TRBJ2-7|-|TRBV29-1|-|11
CSVVSQSEQYF
TGCAGCGTGGTAAGCCAGAGCGAGCAGTACTTC
>TRBJ1-2|-|TRBV30|few|14
CAGTRHPPDYGYTF
TGTGCCGGGACAAGGCACCCTCCTGACTATGGCTACACCTTC
>TRBJ2-4|-|TRBV6-5|-|14
CASSPLFAENIQYF
TGTGCCAGCAGCCCACTCTTCGCGGAAAACATTCAGTACTTC
>TRBJ2-7|-|TRBV19|few|15
CASSIVRTEVYEQYF
TGTGCCAGTAGTATAGTGAGGACAGAAGTCTACGAGCAGTACTTC
>TRBJ2-7|-|TRBV30|-|10
CAWMGASLLF
TGTGCCTGGATGGGGGCCTCCCTCCTCTTC
>TRBJ2-7|TRBD2|TRBV27|once|16
CASSFHRGGAVQEQYF
TGTGCCAGCAGTTTCCACCGGGGGGGGGCCGTTCAGGAGCAGTACTTC
>TRBJ2-2|TRBD2|TRBV13|-|19
CASSSHSWPSGGTAGELFF
TGTGCCAGCAGCTCCCATAGCTGGCCTAGCGGGGGGACCGCCGGGGAGCTGTTTTTT
>TRBJ1-1|-|TRBV19|few|9
CGSGTEAFF
TGTGGGTCGGGCACTGAAGCTTTCTTT
>TRBJ2-2|-|TRBV9|-|14
CASSAGTGTGELFF
TGTGCCAGCAGCGCCGGTACGGGAACCGGGGAGCTGTTTTTT
>TRBJ1-1|-|TRBV29-1|few|14
CSVEVNVLNTEAFF
TGCAGCGTTGAAGTGAACGTTTTAAACACTGAAGCTTTCTTT
>TRBJ2-6|-|TRBV29-1|few|15
CSVEDQSSGANVLTF
TGCAGCGTTGAAGATCAGAGCTCTGGGGCCAACGTCCTGACTTTC
>TRBJ2-1|TRBD2|TRBV5-1|-|19
CASSLFYRWGGSTYNEQFF
TGCGCCAGCAGCTTGTTCTATAGGTGGGGGGGATCGACCTACAATGAGCAGTTCTTC
>TRBJ2-1|TRBD1|TRBV11-2|few|14
CASTYTGTGYEQFF
TGTGCCAGCACCTACACCGGGACAGGGTATGAGCAGTTCTTC
>TRBJ1-1|-|TRBV12-5|-|14
CASGSSGLNTEAFF
TGTGCTAGTGGTTCGTCAGGGTTGAACACTGAAGCTTTCTTT
>TRBJ2-5|TRBD2|TRBV15|few|14
CATSPGGAWETQYF
TGTGCCACCAGTCCCGGGGGGGCCTGGGAGACCCAGTACTTC
>TRBJ2-5|TRBD2|TRBV29-1|few|14
CSVQIAGAWETQYF
TGCAGCGTTCAGATAGCGGGGGCTTGGGAGACCCAGTACTTC
>TRBJ2-2|-|TRBV29-1|few|12
CSVPTLTGELFF
TGCAGCGTTCCAACATTGACCGGGGAGCTGTTTTTT
>TRBJ2-6|TRBD1|TRBV29-1|-|15
CSAVRQGAGANVLTF
TGCAGCGCCGTGAGACAGGGGGCTGGGGCCAACGTCCTGACTTTC
>TRBJ1-2|-|TRBV4-1|-|14
CASSPGVRNYGYTF
TGCGCCAGCAGCCCCGGCGTCCGAAACTATGGCTACACCTTC
>TRBJ1-2|-|TRBV5-1|-|14
CASSLAGERRGYTF
TGCGCCAGCAGCTTGGCCGGAGAGCGGCGTGGCTACACCTTC
>TRBJ1-2|-|TRBV29-1|-|12
CSVVEGGYGYTF
TGCAGCGTTGTGGAGGGGGGCTATGGCTACACCTTC
>TRBJ1-2|-|TRBV5-6|-|16
CASSLVTGHANYGYTF
TGTGCCAGCAGCTTGGTTACAGGCCATGCTAACTATGGCTACACCTTC
>TRBJ1-2|-|TRBV13|-|15
CASSFLAGPNYGYTF
TGTGCCAGCAGCTTCCTGGCAGGGCCGAACTATGGCTACACCTTC
>TRBJ2-7|-|TRBV27|-|12
CASSLDGEGQYF
TGTGCCAGCAGTTTAGACGGGGAAGGACAGTACTTC
>TRBJ1-1|-|TRBV7-9|few|14
CASSSRRGRTEAFF
TGTGCCAGCAGCTCAAGGCGGGGGCGGACTGAAGCTTTCTTT
>TRBJ2-7|-|TRBV30|-|12
CAWSVGQNEQYF
TGTGCCTGGAGTGTAGGACAGAACGAGCAGTACTTC
>TRBJ2-7|TRBD1|TRBV27|-|14
CASSLGTGSYEQYF
TGTGCCAGCAGTTTAGGGACAGGCTCCTACGAGCAGTACTTC
>TRBJ2-3|TRBD1|TRBV5-1|-|16
CASTTDRGLSTDTQYF
TGCGCCAGTACCACGGACAGGGGGCTTAGCACAGATACGCAGTATTTT
>TRBJ2-3|-|TRBV2|few|10
CASRGDTQYF
TGTGCCAGCAGGGGAGATACGCAGTATTTT
>TRBJ2-7|-|TRBV27|-|15
CASSLHAGSSYEQYF
TGTGCCAGCAGTCTCCATGCAGGCAGCTCCTACGAGCAGTACTTC
>TRBJ1-4|-|TRBV29-1|few|11
CSAFKREKLFF
TGCAGCGCTTTCAAAAGGGAAAAACTGTTTTTT
>TRBJ2-2|-|TRBV13|-|13
CASSLTSTGELFF
TGTGCCAGCAGCTTAACTTCCACCGGGGAGCTGTTTTTT
>TRBJ1-1|-|TRBV7-9|-|13
CASSLAGFTEAFF
TGTGCCAGCAGCTTGGCAGGGTTCACTGAAGCTTTCTTT
>TRBJ1-2|TRBD1|TRBV27|-|17
CASSRSGTGYLNYGYTF
TGTGCCAGCAGTCGTTCCGGGACAGGCTACCTTAACTATGGCTACACCTTC
>TRBJ2-7|-|TRBV4-1|-|14
CASSQRTDRDEQYF
TGCGCCAGCAGCCAGCGGACAGACCGGGACGAGCAGTACTTC
>TRBJ1-5|-|TRBV10-3|-|17
CAISESRGRDGNQPQHF
TGTGCCATCAGTGAATCCCGAGGGCGCGACGGCAATCAGCCCCAGCATTTT
>TRBJ2-2|-|TRBV19|few|11
CATKGSGELFF
TGTGCCACCAAGGGGTCCGGGGAGCTGTTTTTT
>TRBJ1-2|-|TRBV30|-|13
CAWTRVGNYGYTF
TGTGCCTGGACTCGGGTGGGGAACTATGGCTACACCTTC
>TRBJ1-1|-|TRBV11-2|-|16
CASSFPGTRIGTEAFF
TGTGCCAGCAGCTTTCCAGGGACGCGGATCGGAACTGAAGCTTTCTTT
>TRBJ1-5|-|TRBV15|-|15
CATSREEGGWQPQHF
TGTGCCACCAGCAGAGAGGAGGGGGGCTGGCAGCCCCAGCATTTT
>TRBJ2-3|-|TRBV5-1|-|15
CASRAEKTSTDTQYF
TGCGCCAGCCGTGCGGAGAAAACTAGCACAGATACGCAGTATTTT
>TRBJ2-1|TRBD2|TRBV27|-|15
CASRKSKGLAHEQFF
TGTGCCAGCAGGAAAAGTAAGGGACTAGCGCATGAGCAGTTCTTC
>TRBJ2-1|-|TRBV30|-|13
CAWSVTGYTEQFF
TGTGCCTGGAGTGTAACGGGGTACACCGAGCAGTTCTTC
>TRBJ2-5|TRBD1|TRBV27|-|15
CASSLSTGAGETQYF
TGTGCCAGCAGTTTATCCACAGGGGCCGGGGAGACCCAGTACTTC
>TRBJ2-2|-|TRBV4-3|-|14
CASGVPQGAGELFF
TGCGCCAGCGGGGTCCCACAGGGTGCCGGGGAGCTGTTTTTT